Given below is one TCR beta chain in context. What it binds is unknown. The data derive from a study of graft-versus-host responses after intestinal transplantation. Background on the study: For two to three years after anti-thymocyte globulin induction, all recipients took tacrolimus and steroids.

Study-wide points: Marrow from the recipient contained GvH clones, some of which had appeared first in ileum or blood.

Repertoires were generated with immunoSEQ multiplex PCR, while TCRdb's copy carries only in-frame clones and drops some. The repertoire holds about 89,000 clones, with around 93% as singletons. CDR3 length: 14 residues. V was cut by 8 bases and J by 6 bases, with 19 bases left in between. The V gene's germline CDR1 is MNHEY and CDR2 SVGAGI. The source of this sequence is a human donor who was the organ donor for an intestinal transplant. The gene calls are TRBV6-5 and TRBJ1-1; no firm D call. The sequencing used unstimulated CD4+ T cells sorted from spleen or lymph node cells, collected before transplant. The CDR3 loop is CASGPIHLLSEAFF. CDR3 coding DNA: TGTGCCAGCGGCCCTATACATCTCCTTTCTGAAGCTTTCTTT.